This T cell receptor (beta chain) was obtained from a study of T-cell memory formation after mild COVID-19. Study information: TCR clusters were mostly confined to one donor each.

UMIs and sample barcodes were carried by the TCR alpha and TCR beta cDNA libraries that 5'RACE produced using constant-segment primers. TCRdb re-derived calls from the 5' RACE reads in MiXCR, one entry per CDR3 protein. The sample holds around 510,000 distinct CDR3 sequences, about 20% seen once. Germline-derived CDR1 and CDR2 are DFQATT and SNEGSKA (reference sequence). V was trimmed by 0 bases and J by 3 bases, leaving 20 bases between them. This CDR3 has 17 residues. Notes on the study in general: The study detected some responding clones in pre-infection memory, suggesting cross-reactive memory joined. Among clones peaking at day 37 in the second wave, SARS-CoV-2 specificity remained unconfirmed.

This clonotype has a handful of counts. No antigen is known for it. The receptor was isolated from an adult woman who had mild COVID-19 (a few samples of this study predate the infection). Cell type and time point are not known. V gene TRBV20-1 combines with J gene TRBJ1-2, with D perhaps TRBD1 (5 bases). Sequences were obtained from PBMCs or a T cell subset sorted from them (not recorded which). The CDR3: CSARDEYLRQSYYGYTF. CDR3 coding DNA: TGCAGTGCTAGAGACGAATATCTGAGACAGTCCTACTATGGCTACACCTTC.